Detailed here is one T cell receptor beta chain. The antigen remains unidentified. The CDR3 is 15 amino acids. The V gene's germline CDR1 is MNHNY and CDR2 SVGAGI (reference sequence). Losses at the gene ends were 6 bases for V and 2 bases for J; bases not matched to a gene: 9. These data are taken from a study of OX40 agonist ivuxolimab in advanced cancers. Background on the study: Those enrolled were 80% to 85% male, with a mean age of approximately 60 years and ages from 23 to 79. Participants could have had prior anti-PD-1, anti-PD-L1 or anti-CTLA-4 therapy, and around 40% had some. Study-wide points: The CD4+ and CD8+ T cells in the blood had expanded clonally by week 6 at 0.1 to 3.0 mg/kg. The 0.1-3.0 mg/kg partial responders had among the lowest clonal expansion.

The method was immunoSEQ multiplex PCR; TCRdb's version includes in-frame clones alone and lacks a portion of them. The sample contains around 20,000 clones, 80% to 95% of which appear only once. This TCR was recovered from an adult with an advanced solid tumor such as melanoma, head and neck, liver or kidney cancer. Here the sequenced sample was CD4+ or CD8+ T cells sorted from blood, taken in a trial of the OX40 agonist ivuxolimab. The chain links TRBV6-6 to TRBJ2-5, with 7 bases matching TRBD1. Written as DNA, the CDR3 is TGTGCCAGCAGAATGACAGGGTTGGGGCAAGAGACCCAGTACTTC. Translation: CASRMTGLGQETQYF.